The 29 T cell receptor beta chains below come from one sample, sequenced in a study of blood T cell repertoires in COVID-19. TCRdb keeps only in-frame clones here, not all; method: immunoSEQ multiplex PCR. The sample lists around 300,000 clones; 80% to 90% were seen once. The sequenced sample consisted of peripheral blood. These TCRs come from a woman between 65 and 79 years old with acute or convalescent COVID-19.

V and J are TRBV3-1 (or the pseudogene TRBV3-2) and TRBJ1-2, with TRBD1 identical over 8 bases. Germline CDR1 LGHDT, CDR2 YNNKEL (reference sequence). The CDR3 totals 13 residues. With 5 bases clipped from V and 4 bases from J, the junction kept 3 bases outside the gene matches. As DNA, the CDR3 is TGTGCCAGCAGCAACAGGGGGACCTATGGCTACACCTTC. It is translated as CASSNRGTYGYTF.

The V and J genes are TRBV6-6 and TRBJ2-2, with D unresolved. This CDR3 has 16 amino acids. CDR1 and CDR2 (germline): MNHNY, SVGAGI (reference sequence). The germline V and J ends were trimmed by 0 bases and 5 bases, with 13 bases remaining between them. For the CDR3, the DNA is TGTGCCAGCAGTTACTCGACGAGGCGATTGACCGGGGAGCTGTTTTTT. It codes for CASSYSTRRLTGELFF.

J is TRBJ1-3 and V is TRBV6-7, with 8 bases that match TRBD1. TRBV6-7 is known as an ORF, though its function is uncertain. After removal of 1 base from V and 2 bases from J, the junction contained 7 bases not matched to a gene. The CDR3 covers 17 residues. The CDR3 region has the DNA TGTGCCAGCAGTTACTTAACGTCAGGGGGCGCTGGAAACACCATATATTTT. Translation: CASSYLTSGGAGNTIYF.

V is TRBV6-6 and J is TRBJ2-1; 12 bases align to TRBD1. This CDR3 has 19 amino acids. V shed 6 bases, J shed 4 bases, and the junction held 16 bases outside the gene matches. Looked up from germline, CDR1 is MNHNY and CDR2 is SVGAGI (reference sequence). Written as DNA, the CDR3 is TGTGCCAGCAGCTTTAGGGACAGGGGGCGCGTCCTCTCGTACAATGAGCAGTTCTTC. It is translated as CASSFRDRGRVLSYNEQFF.

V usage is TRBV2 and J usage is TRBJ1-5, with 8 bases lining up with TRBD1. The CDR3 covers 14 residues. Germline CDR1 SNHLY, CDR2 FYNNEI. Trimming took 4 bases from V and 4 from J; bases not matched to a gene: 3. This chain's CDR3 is CASSATGGNQPQHF. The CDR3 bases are TGTGCCAGCAGTGCAACAGGGGGGAATCAGCCCCAGCATTTT.

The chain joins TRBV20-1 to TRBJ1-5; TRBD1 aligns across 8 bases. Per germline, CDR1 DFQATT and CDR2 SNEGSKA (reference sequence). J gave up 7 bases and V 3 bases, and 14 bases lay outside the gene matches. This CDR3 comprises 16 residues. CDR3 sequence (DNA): TGCAGTGCTAGTTCGGGGCAGGGGGCGAGGAACCAGCCCCAGCATTTT. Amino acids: CSASSGQGARNQPQHF.

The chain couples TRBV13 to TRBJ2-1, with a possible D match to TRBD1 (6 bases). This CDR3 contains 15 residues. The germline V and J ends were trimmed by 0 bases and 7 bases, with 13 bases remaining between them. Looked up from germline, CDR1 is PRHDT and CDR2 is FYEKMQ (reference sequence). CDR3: CASSLGGGEGNEQFF. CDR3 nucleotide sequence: TGTGCCAGCAGCTTAGGAGGGGGAGAAGGGAATGAGCAGTTCTTC. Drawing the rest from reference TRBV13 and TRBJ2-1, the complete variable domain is AAGVIQSPRHLIKEKRETATLKCYPIPRHDTVYWYQQGPGQDPQFLISFYEKMQSDKGSIPDRFSAQQFSDYHSELNMSSLELGDSALYFCASSLGGGEGNEQFFGPGTRLTVL.

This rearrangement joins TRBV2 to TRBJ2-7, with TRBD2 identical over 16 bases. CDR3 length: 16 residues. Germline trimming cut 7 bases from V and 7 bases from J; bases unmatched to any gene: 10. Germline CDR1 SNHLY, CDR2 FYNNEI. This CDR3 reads CASTGTSGGAKDEQYF. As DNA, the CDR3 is TGTGCCAGCACGGGGACTAGCGGGGGGGCGAAGGATGAGCAGTACTTC.

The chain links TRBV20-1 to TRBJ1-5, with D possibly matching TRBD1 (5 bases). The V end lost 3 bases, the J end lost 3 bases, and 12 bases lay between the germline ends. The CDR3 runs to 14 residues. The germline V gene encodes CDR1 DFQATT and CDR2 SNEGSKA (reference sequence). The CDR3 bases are TGCAGTGCTAGTATCTCGGGGGTCAATCAGCCCCAGCATTTT. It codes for CSASISGVNQPQHF.

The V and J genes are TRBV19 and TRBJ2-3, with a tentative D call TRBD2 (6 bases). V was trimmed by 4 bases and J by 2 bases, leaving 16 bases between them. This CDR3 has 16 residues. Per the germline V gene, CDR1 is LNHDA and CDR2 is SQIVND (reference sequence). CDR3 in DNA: TGTGCCAGTAGTAGTCCCCGGGACTTCGCCACAGATACGCAGTATTTT. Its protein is CASSSPRDFATDTQYF. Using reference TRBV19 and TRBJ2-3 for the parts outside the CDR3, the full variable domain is DGGITQSPKYLFRKEGQNVTLSCEQNLNHDAMYWYRQDPGQGLRLIYYSQIVNDFQKGDIAEGYSVSREKKESFPLTVTSAQKNPTAFYLCASSSPRDFATDTQYFGPGTRLTVL.

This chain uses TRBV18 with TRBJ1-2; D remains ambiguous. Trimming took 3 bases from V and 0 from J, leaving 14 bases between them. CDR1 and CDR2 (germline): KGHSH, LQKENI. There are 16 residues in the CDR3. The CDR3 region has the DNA TGTGCCAGCTCACCCCGGGAAGGAGGATCTAACTATGGCTACACCTTC. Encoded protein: CASSPREGGSNYGYTF.

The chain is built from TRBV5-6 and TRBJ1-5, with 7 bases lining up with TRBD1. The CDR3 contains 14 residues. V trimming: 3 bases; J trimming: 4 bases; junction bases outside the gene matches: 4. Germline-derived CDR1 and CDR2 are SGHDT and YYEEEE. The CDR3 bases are TGTGCCAGCAGCTCGGACAGGCTGAATCAGCCCCAGCATTTT. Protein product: CASSSDRLNQPQHF.

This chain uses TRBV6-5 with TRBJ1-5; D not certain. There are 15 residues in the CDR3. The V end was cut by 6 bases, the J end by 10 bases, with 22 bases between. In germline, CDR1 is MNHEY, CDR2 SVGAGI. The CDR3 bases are TGTGCCAGCAGCCCAAGGATCCCTCGAGGGTTCCCCCAGCATTTT. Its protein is CASSPRIPRGFPQHF.

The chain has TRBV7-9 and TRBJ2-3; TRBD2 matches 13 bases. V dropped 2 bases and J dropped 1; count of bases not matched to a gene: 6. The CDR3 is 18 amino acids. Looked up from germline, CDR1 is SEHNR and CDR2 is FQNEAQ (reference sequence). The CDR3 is CASSLQRTSGGGTDTQYF. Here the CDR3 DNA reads TGTGCCAGCAGCTTACAAAGGACTAGCGGGGGTGGCACAGATACGCAGTATTTT.

CDR3: CASKGQGGETQYF. CDR3 DNA: TGTGCCAGCAAAGGACAGGGGGGCGAGACCCAGTACTTC. The chain is built from TRBV12-3 or TRBV12-4 and TRBJ2-5, with 10 bases that match TRBD1. There are 13 residues in the CDR3. V gave up 7 bases and J gave up 5 bases; unmatched junction bases: 4.

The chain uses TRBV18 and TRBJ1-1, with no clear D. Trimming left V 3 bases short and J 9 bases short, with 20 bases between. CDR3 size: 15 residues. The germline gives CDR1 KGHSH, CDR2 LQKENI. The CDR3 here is CASSPSGQELRQAFF. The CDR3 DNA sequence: TGTGCCAGCTCACCCTCTGGGCAGGAATTACGACAAGCTTTCTTT.

Here the CDR3 reads CASSPPGGRGYTF. The CDR3 DNA reads TGTGCCAGCTCACCACCCGGGGGGAGAGGCTACACCTTC. The V call is TRBV18, the J call TRBJ1-2; possibly TRBD1 for D (5 bases). The CDR3 is 13 residues long. The V gene's germline CDR1 is KGHSH and CDR2 LQKENI. V lost 0 bases and J 8 bases, leaving 10 bases between the germline ends.

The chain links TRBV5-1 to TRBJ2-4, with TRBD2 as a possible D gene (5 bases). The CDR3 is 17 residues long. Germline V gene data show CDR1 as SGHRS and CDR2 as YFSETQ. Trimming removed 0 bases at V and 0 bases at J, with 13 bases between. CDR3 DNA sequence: TGCGCCAGCAGCTTGGGCGCTAGCTCTATAGCCAAAAACATTCAGTACTTC. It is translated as CASSLGASSIAKNIQYF.

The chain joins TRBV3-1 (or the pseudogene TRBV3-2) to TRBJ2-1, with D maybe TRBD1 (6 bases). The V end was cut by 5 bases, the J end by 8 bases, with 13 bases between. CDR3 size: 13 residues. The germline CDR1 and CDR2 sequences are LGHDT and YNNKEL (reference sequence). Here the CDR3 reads CASSLGQRDEQFF. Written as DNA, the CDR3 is TGTGCCAGCAGCTTAGGACAGAGGGATGAGCAGTTCTTC.

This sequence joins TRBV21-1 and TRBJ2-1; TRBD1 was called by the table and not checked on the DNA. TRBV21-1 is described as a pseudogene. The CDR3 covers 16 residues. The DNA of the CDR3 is TGTGCCAGCAGCAAAGTTACGGGACAGGGGCACAATGAGCAGTTCTTC. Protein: CASSKVTGQGHNEQFF.

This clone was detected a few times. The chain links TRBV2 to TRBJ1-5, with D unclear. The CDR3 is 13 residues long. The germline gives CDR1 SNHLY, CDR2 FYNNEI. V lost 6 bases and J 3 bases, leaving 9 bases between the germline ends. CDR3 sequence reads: CASSHNNNQPQHF. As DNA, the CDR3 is TGTGCCAGCAGCCACAATAACAATCAGCCCCAGCATTTT.

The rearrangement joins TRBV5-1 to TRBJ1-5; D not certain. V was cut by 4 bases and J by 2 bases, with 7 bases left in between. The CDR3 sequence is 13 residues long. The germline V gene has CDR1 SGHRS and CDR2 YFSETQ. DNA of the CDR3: TGCGCCAGCAGCCGCGGGCGCAATCAGCCCCAGCATTTT. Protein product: CASSRGRNQPQHF.

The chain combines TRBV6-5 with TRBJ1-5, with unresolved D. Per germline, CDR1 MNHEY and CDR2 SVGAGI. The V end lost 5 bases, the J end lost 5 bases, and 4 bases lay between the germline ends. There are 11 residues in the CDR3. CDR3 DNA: TGTGCCAGCAGTCCCTATCAGCCCCAGCATTTT. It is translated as CASSPYQPQHF.

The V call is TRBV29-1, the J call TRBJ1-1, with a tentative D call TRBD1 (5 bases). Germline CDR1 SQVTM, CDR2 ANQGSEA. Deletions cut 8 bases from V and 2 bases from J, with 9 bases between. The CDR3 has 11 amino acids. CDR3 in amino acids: CSSRGNTEAFF. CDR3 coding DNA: TGCAGCTCAAGGGGTAACACTGAAGCTTTCTTT.

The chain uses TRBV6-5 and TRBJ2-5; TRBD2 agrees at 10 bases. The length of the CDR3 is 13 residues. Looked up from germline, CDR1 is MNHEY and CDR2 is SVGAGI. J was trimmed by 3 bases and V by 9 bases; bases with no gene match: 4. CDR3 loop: CASRAGGEETQYF. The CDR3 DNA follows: TGTGCCAGTCGAGCGGGGGGGGAAGAGACCCAGTACTTC.

This CDR3 is CAWSTGGGNQPQHF. Here the CDR3 DNA reads TGTGCCTGGAGTACAGGCGGGGGCAATCAGCCCCAGCATTTT. This rearrangement joins TRBV30 to TRBJ1-5; TRBD1 is a possible D gene (5 bases). CDR1 is GTSNPN and CDR2 is SVGIG in the germline V gene (reference sequence). V was clipped by 2 bases and J by 2 bases, with 10 bases between them. There are 14 residues in the CDR3.

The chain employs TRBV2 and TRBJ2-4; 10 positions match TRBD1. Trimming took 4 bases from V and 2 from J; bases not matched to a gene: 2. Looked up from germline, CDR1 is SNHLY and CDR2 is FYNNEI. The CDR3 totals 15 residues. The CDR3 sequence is CASSGTGGSKNIQYF. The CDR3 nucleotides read TGTGCCAGCAGTGGGACAGGGGGTTCCAAAAACATTCAGTACTTC.

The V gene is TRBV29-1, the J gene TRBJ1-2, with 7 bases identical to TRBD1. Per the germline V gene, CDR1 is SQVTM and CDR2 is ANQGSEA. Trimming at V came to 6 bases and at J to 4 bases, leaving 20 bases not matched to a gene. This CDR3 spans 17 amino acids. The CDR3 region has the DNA TGCAGCGTCCAACTGTACCCCGGGACAGCTACCTCCTATGGCTACACCTTC. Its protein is CSVQLYPGTATSYGYTF.

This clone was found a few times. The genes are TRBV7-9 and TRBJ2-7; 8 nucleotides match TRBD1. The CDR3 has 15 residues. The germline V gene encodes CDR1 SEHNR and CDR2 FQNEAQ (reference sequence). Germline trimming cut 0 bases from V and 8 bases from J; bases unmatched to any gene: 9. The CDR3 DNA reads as TGTGCCAGCAGCTTAGCCGGGACAGGTCCCCAAAAGCAGTACTTC. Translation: CASSLAGTGPQKQYF.